The 10 T cell receptor beta chains listed next were all sequenced from one sample in a study of blood T cell repertoires in COVID-19. Generated by immunoSEQ multiplex PCR, the TCRdb table keeps only in-frame clones and is missing some. The sample has under 150,000 clones; around 86% are singletons. Sequenced: peripheral blood. The source is a woman aged 45-59 years who had recovered from COVID-19.

Notes on this clone: Other DNA sequences from this sample encode an identical CDR3 as well. The V call is TRBV29-1, the J call TRBJ1-1; possibly TRBD1 for D (5 bases). The ends were cut back, 4 bases at V and 1 base at J, with 7 bases in the middle. The CDR3 is made up of 12 amino acids. Looked up from germline, CDR1 is SQVTM and CDR2 is ANQGSEA. This CDR3 reads CSVAGGNTEAFF. For the CDR3, the DNA is TGCAGCGTTGCCGGGGGGAACACTGAAGCTTTCTTT.

This clone came up once. CDR3 bases: TGTGCCAGCACCCCCCGAGATGACCAGTACTTC. Translating gives CASTPRDDQYF. V is TRBV7-3 and J is TRBJ2-5; unclear D gene. Germline CDR1 SGHTA, CDR2 FQGTGA. Trimming left V 7 bases short and J 10 bases short, with 13 bases between. CDR3 length: 11 residues. The variable domain in full, with the rest retrieved from reference TRBV7-3 and TRBJ2-5, is GAGVSQTPSNKVTEKGKYVELRCDPISGHTALYWYRQSLGQGPEFLIYFQGTGAADDSGLPNDRFFAVRPEGSVSTLKIQRTERGDSAVYLCASTPRDDQYFGPGTRLLVL.

V and J are TRBV10-3 and TRBJ2-7; D unclear. The V end lost 7 bases, the J end lost 0 bases, and 7 bases lay between the germline ends. This CDR3 contains 12 residues. Germline V CDR1 and CDR2: ENHRY, SYGVKD. The CDR3 sequence: CAIKSGSYEQYF. Written as DNA, the CDR3 is TGTGCCATCAAGTCCGGCTCCTACGAGCAGTACTTC.

A single count supports this clone. This chain joins TRBV11-3 and TRBJ2-5; D ambiguous. The CDR3 runs 16 residues. V lost 5 bases and J lost 2, with 18 bases in between. Germline V gives CDR1 SGHNT, CDR2 YENEEA. The CDR3 region is CASSLGLGPIQETQYF. The CDR3 DNA reads TGTGCCAGCAGCCTAGGGCTGGGCCCAATTCAAGAGACCCAGTACTTC.

V is TRBV6-7 and J is TRBJ2-2, with 9 bases that match TRBD2. TRBV6-7 falls under the ORF class, with uncertain function. V lost 2 bases to trimming and J lost 4 bases; unmatched junction nucleotides: 8. The CDR3 sequence is 17 residues long. The DNA of the CDR3 is TGTGCCAGCAGTTACGGGGGGTGGACTAGCGTCACCGGGGAGCTGTTTTTT. Translation gives CASSYGGWTSVTGELFF.

This clone appeared a single time. The chain joins TRBV7-2 to TRBJ1-1; a weak D match, TRBD1 (5 bases). The V gene's germline CDR1 is SGHTA and CDR2 FQGNSA. Trimming stripped 1 base from V and 6 bases from J, with 21 bases between. The CDR3 contains 17 residues. DNA of the CDR3: TGTGCCAGCAGCTTAGGCCTGAGGGGAGGGTTGGACGCTGAAGCTTTCTTT. Amino acids: CASSLGLRGGLDAEAFF. The full variable domain, completed using reference TRBV7-2 and TRBJ1-1, is GAGVSQSPSNKVTEKGKDVELRCDPISGHTALYWYRQSLGQGLEFLIYFQGNSAPDKSGLPSDRFSAERTGGSVSTLTIQRTQQEDSAVYLCASSLGLRGGLDAEAFFGQGTRLTVV.

The rearrangement joins TRBV20-1 to TRBJ2-5; D is possibly TRBD2 (5 bases). The CDR3 has 15 amino acids. Per germline, CDR1 DFQATT and CDR2 SNEGSKA (reference sequence). V was clipped by 3 bases and J by 5 bases, with 19 bases between them. CDR3 sequence reads: CSASLHARAGETQYF. The CDR3 bases are TGCAGTGCTAGTCTTCACGCGAGGGCCGGGGAGACCCAGTACTTC.

The chain has TRBV5-1 and TRBJ1-5; 7 nucleotides match TRBD1. The germline gives CDR1 SGHRS, CDR2 YFSETQ. The CDR3 spans 15 residues. V gave up 0 bases and J gave up 3 bases; unmatched junction bases: 3. The DNA for the CDR3 is TGCGCCAGCAGCTTGGCAGGGGGGATCAATCAGCCCCAGCATTTT. It specifies CASSLAGGINQPQHF.

V gene TRBV6-5 combines with J gene TRBJ1-4; no clear D gene. Trimming pared 5 bases from V and 8 bases from J, leaving 12 bases between. Germline V gene sequence: CDR1 MNHEY, CDR2 SVGAGI. CDR3 length: 13 amino acids. The CDR3 DNA is TGTGCCAGCAGTCGCCCCGCGAGGGAAAAACTGTTTTTT. The encoded protein is CASSRPAREKLFF.

The chain joins TRBV6-1 to TRBJ2-5; 9 nucleotides match TRBD1. The CDR3 totals 15 residues. Germline-derived CDR1 and CDR2 are MNHNS and SASEGT. With V trimmed by 5 bases and J by 4 bases, 8 bases remained unmatched. Written as DNA, the CDR3 is TGTGCCAGCAGTTTGGGACAGGGTAGTTTAGAGACCCAGTACTTC. Its protein product is CASSLGQGSLETQYF.